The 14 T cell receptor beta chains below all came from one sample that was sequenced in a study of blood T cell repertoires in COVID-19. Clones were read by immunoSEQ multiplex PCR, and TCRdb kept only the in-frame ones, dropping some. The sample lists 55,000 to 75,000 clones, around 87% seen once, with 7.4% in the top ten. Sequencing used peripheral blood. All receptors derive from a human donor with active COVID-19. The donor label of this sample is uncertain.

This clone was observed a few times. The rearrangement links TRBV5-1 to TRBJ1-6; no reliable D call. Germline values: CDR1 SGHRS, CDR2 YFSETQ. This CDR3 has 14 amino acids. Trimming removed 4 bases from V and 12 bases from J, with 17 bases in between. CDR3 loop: CASSPGGDSRPLHF. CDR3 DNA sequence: TGCGCCAGCAGCCCGGGAGGCGACTCGAGACCCCTCCACTTT.

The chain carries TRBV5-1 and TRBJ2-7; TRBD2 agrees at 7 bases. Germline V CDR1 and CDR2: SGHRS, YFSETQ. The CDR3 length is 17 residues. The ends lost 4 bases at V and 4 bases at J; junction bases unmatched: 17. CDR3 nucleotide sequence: TGCGCCAGCAGCGCGGGCCAAAGGTGGGCGGGACTATACGAGCAGTACTTC. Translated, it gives CASSAGQRWAGLYEQYF.

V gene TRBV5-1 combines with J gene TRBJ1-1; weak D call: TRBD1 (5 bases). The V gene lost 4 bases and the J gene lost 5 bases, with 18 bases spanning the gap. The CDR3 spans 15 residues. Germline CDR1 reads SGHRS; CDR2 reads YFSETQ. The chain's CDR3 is CASSPDAGYRTEAFF. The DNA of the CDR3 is TGCGCCAGCAGCCCCGACGCAGGGTATCGTACTGAAGCTTTCTTT.

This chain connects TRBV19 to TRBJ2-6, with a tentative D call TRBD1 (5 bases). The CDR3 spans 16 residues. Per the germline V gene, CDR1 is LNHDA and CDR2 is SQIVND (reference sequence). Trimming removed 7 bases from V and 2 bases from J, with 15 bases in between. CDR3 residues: CASTTRQRPGANVLTF. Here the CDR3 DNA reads TGTGCCAGTACCACAAGACAGAGACCTGGGGCCAACGTCCTGACTTTC.

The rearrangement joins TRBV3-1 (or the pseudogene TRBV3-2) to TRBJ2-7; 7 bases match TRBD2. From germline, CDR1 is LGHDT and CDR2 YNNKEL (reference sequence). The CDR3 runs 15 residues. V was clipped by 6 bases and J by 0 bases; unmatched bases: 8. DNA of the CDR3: TGTGCCAGCAGACGTCTTGGGGGGGACTCCTACGAGCAGTACTTC. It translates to CASRRLGGDSYEQYF.

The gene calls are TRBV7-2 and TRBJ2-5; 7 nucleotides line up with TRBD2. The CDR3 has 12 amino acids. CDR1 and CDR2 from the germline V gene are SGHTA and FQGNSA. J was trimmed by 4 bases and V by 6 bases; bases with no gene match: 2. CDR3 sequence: CASSGGGETQYF. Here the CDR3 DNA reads TGTGCCAGCAGTGGCGGGGGAGAGACCCAGTACTTC.

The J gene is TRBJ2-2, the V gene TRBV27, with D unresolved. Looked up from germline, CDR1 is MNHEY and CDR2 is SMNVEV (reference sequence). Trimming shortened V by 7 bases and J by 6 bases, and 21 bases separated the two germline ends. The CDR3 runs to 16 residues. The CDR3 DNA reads TGTGCCAGCAAACCTCTTAGGCTAGAAGAGTCCGGGGAGCTGTTTTTT. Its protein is CASKPLRLEESGELFF.

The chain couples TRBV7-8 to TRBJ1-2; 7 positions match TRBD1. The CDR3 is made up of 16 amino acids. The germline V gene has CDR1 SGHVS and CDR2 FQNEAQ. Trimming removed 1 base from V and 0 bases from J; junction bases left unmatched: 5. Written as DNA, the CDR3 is TGTGCCAGCAGCTTAGAGTCACAGGGGACTAACTATGGCTACACCTTC. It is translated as CASSLESQGTNYGYTF. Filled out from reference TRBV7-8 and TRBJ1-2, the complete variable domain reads GAGVSQSPRYKVAKRGQDVALRCDPISGHVSLFWYQQALGQGPEFLTYFQNEAQLDKSGLPSDRFFAERPEGSVSTLKIQRTQQEDSAVYLCASSLESQGTNYGYTFGSGTRLTVV.

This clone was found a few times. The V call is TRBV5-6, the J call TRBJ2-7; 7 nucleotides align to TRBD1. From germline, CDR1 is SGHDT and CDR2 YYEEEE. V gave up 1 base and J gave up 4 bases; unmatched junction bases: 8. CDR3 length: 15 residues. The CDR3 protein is CASSLRRGGRYEQYF. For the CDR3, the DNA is TGTGCCAGCAGCTTGCGAAGAGGGGGCAGATACGAGCAGTACTTC.

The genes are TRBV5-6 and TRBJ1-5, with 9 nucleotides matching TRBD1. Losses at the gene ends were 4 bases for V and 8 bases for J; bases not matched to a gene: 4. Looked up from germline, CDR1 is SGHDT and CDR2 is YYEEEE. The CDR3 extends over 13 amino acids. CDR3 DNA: TGTGCCAGCAGCGGCCGGGACAGGGAGCCCCAGCATTTT. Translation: CASSGRDREPQHF.

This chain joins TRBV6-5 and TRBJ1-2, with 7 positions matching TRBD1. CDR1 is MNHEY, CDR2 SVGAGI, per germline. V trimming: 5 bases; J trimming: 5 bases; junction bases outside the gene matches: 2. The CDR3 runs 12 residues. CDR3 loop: CASSPQGYGYTF. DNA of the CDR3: TGTGCCAGCAGTCCACAGGGGTATGGCTACACCTTC.

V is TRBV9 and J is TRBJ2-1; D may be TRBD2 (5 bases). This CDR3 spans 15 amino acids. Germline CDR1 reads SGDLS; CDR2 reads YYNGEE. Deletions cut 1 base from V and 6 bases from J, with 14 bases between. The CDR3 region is CASSVFSSEGNEQFF. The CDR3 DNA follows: TGTGCCAGCAGCGTATTTAGTAGTGAGGGCAATGAGCAGTTCTTC.

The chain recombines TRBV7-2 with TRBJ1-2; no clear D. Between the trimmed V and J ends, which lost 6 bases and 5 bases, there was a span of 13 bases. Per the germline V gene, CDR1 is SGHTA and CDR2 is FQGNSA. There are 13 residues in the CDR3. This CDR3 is CASSSEGFYGYTF. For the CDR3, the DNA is TGTGCCAGCAGTTCCGAGGGTTTTTATGGCTACACCTTC. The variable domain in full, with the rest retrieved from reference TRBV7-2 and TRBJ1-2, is GAGVSQSPSNKVTEKGKDVELRCDPISGHTALYWYRQSLGQGLEFLIYFQGNSAPDKSGLPSDRFSAERTGGSVSTLTIQRTQQEDSAVYLCASSSEGFYGYTFGSGTRLTVV.

The CDR3 is CASSLDQGMNTEAFF. The CDR3 bases are TGTGCCAGCAGCCTCGACCAGGGGATGAACACTGAAGCTTTCTTT. The rearrangement joins TRBV13 to TRBJ1-1; a possible D gene is TRBD1 (6 bases). V lost 5 bases to trimming and J lost 0 bases, with 13 bases between them. This CDR3 spans 15 amino acids. CDR1 PRHDT and CDR2 FYEKMQ come from the germline V gene (reference sequence).